Below are 12 T cell receptor beta chains sequenced from a single sample in a study of T-cell reconstitution after alpha-beta-depleted transplantation in children. As it was prepared, the TCRbeta library received unique molecular identifiers. A single record per CDR3 protein comes from TCRdb applying MiXCR to the PCR reads. The sample records around 600,000 distinct CDR3 sequences, more than 20% being singletons. The specimen was PBMCs, mostly from graft donor cells, collected 360 days after TCRalphabeta/CD19-depleted stem cell transplant. The receptors shown here come from a boy under three years old who had a stem cell transplant for acute myeloid leukemia, so the T cells may come from the graft donor.

The chain uses TRBV7-2 and TRBJ2-3; 8 bases fit TRBD2. In germline, CDR1 is SGHTA, CDR2 FQGNSA. The CDR3 is 15 residues long. V dropped 4 bases and J dropped 6; count of bases not matched to a gene: 9. CDR3 bases: TGTGCCAGCAGCTCGGGACTAGGATCGTGGGATACGCAGTATTTT. Translating gives CASSSGLGSWDTQYF.

This clonotype was detected a few times. The V gene is TRBV20-1, the J gene TRBJ1-2; D is undetermined. Germline lookup yields CDR1 DFQATT and CDR2 SNEGSKA (reference sequence). The V gene lost 2 bases and the J gene lost 1 base, with 11 bases spanning the gap. The CDR3 has 14 residues. The CDR3 DNA is TGCAGTGCTAGAAGGCCTGGGGTTAACTATGGCTACACCTTC. It is translated as CSARRPGVNYGYTF.

J is TRBJ2-3 and V is TRBV7-3, with D perhaps given as TRBD1 or TRBD2 (6 bases each). CDR1 SGHTA and CDR2 FQGTGA come from the germline V gene. The CDR3 is 16 residues long. The ends were cut back, 2 bases at V and 3 bases at J, with 15 bases in the middle. CDR3 sequence reads: CASSLEGGVGTDTQYF. In DNA form, the CDR3 reads TGTGCCAGCAGCTTAGAGGGGGGAGTTGGAACAGATACGCAGTATTTT.

This clonotype has a count of ten or more. This rearrangement joins TRBV12-3 or TRBV12-4 to TRBJ2-7; tentatively, D is TRBD1 (6 bases). Deletions cut 5 bases from V and 4 bases from J, with 18 bases between. CDR3 size: 15 residues. The CDR3 coding sequence is TGTGCCAGCAGTCCGCAGGGGCTCATCATATACGAGCAGTACTTC. Its protein is CASSPQGLIIYEQYF.

The chain uses TRBV5-1 and TRBJ2-5; D ambiguous. CDR3 size: 17 residues. Trimming cost V 0 bases and J 4 bases, with 19 bases left between them. Looked up from germline, CDR1 is SGHRS and CDR2 is YFSETQ. CDR3 bases: TGCGCCAGCAGCTTGGCCAGGTGGTATGGGCGAGGAGAGACCCAGTACTTC. Translating it yields CASSLARWYGRGETQYF.

This clonotype was detected a few times. The chain employs TRBV7-9 and TRBJ1-3; D not certain. From germline, CDR1 is SEHNR and CDR2 FQNEAQ (reference sequence). Trimming removed 3 bases from V and 0 bases from J, with 9 bases in between. This CDR3 has 15 amino acids. CDR3 residues: CASSLGDRSGNTIYF. Here the CDR3 DNA reads TGTGCCAGCAGCTTGGGCGATCGCTCTGGAAACACCATATATTTT.

This clonotype showed up many times. The CDR3 is CASNPDPGNTIYF. The DNA for the CDR3 is TGTGCCAGCAACCCAGATCCGGGAAACACCATATATTTT. J is TRBJ1-3 and V is TRBV2; D remains ambiguous. V lost 7 bases and J lost 4, with 11 bases in between. This CDR3 comprises 13 residues. The germline V gene has CDR1 SNHLY and CDR2 FYNNEI. Drawing the rest from reference TRBV2 and TRBJ1-3, the complete variable domain is EPEVTQTPSHQVTQMGQEVILRCVPISNHLYFYWYRQILGQKVEFLVSFYNNEISEKSEIFDDQFSVERPDGSNFTLKIRSTKLEDSAMYFCASNPDPGNTIYFGEGSWLTVV.

In this sample, this clonotype turned up a few times. The V gene is TRBV4-3, the J gene TRBJ2-2, with TRBD2 identical over 7 bases. V gave up 4 bases and J gave up 9 bases; unmatched junction bases: 8. Germline V gives CDR1 LGHNA, CDR2 YSLEER. This CDR3 is built from 14 residues. The CDR3 coding sequence is TGCGCCAGCAGCCTCCGAGCGGGGACTCGGGAGCTGTTTTTT. It translates to CASSLRAGTRELFF.

For the CDR3, the DNA is TGCAGTGCTAAACTCCAGGGGTGCTACACCTTC. This encodes CSAKLQGCYTF. J is TRBJ1-2 and V is TRBV20-1, with a possible D match to TRBD1 (6 bases). The V and J ends lost 4 bases and 9 bases respectively, with 12 bases between them. The length of the CDR3 is 11 residues. CDR1 and CDR2 (germline): DFQATT, SNEGSKA (reference sequence).

V usage is TRBV5-1 and J usage is TRBJ2-7; TRBD2 matches at 11 bases. The CDR3 has 15 amino acids. In germline, CDR1 is SGHRS, CDR2 YFSETQ. The CDR3: CASRLGLAASYEQYV. DNA of the CDR3: TGCGCCAGCAGATTGGGACTAGCGGCATCCTACGAGCAGTACGTC.

This clonotype was observed many times. The chain uses TRBV6-5 and TRBJ2-1; D not certain. CDR3 length: 15 residues. With 0 bases removed from V and 6 bases from J, the gap between germline ends came to 12 bases. Germline V gene data show CDR1 as MNHEY and CDR2 as SVGAGI. CDR3 loop: CASSYSGYFINEQFF. In DNA form, the CDR3 reads TGTGCCAGCAGTTACTCAGGGTATTTTATCAATGAGCAGTTCTTC.

The chain has TRBV6-5 and TRBJ1-4; weak D call: TRBD1 (6 bases). In germline, CDR1 is MNHEY, CDR2 SVGAGI. The length of the CDR3 is 16 residues. Trimming took 0 bases from V and 8 from J, leaving 16 bases between them. CDR3 bases: TGTGCCAGCAGTTACTCGGTTCAGGGGATTTGGGAAAAACTGTTTTTT. It encodes CASSYSVQGIWEKLFF.